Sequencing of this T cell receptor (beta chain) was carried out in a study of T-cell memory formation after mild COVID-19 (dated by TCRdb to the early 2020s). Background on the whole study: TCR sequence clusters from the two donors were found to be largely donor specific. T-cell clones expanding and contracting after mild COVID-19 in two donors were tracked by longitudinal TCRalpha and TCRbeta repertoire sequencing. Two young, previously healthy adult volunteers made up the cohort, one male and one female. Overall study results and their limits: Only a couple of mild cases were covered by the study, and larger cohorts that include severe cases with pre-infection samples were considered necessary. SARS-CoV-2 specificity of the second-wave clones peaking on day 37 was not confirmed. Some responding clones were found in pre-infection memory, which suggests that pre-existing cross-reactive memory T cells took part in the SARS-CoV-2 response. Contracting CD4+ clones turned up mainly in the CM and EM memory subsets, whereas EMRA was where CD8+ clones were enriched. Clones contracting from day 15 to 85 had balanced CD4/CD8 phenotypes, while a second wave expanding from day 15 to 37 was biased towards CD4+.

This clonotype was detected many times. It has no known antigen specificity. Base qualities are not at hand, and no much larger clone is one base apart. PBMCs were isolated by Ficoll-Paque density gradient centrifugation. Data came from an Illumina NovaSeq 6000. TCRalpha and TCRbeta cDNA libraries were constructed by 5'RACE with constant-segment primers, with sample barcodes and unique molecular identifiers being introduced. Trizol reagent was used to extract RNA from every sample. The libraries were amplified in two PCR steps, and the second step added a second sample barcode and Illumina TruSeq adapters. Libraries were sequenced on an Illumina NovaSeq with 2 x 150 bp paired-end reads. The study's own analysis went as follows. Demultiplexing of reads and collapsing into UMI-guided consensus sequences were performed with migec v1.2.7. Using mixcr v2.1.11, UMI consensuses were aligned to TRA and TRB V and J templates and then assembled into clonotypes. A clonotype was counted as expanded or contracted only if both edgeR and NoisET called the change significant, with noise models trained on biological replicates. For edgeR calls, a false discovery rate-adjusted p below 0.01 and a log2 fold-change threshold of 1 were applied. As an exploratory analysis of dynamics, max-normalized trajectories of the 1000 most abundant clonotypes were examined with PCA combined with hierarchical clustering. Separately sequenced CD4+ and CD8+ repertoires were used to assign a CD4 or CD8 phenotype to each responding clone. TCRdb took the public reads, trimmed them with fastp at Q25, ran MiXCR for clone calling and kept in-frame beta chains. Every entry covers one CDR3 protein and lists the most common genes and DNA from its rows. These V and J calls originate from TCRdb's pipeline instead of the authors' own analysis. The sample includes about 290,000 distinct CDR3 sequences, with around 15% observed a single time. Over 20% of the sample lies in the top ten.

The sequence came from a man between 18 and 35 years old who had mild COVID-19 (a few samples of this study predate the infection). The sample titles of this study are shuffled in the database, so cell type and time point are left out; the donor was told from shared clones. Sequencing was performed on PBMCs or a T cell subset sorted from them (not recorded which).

DNA sequence: TGCGCCAGTAGGCAGGGGTTGGATAGCGGATACAATGAGCAGTTCTTC. Its product reads: CASRQGLDSGYNEQFF. The V and J genes are TRBV4-3 and TRBJ2-1, with the D gene tentatively TRBD1 or TRBD2, based on 6 matching bases in each. The germline V gene encodes CDR1 LGHNA and CDR2 YSLEER. V is shortened by 9 bases, J by 4 bases, and the region joining them spans 22 bases. The CDR3 spans 16 residues, from the cysteine through the phenylalanine. CDR3 DNA only is kept here, 48 bases in frame from base 1.